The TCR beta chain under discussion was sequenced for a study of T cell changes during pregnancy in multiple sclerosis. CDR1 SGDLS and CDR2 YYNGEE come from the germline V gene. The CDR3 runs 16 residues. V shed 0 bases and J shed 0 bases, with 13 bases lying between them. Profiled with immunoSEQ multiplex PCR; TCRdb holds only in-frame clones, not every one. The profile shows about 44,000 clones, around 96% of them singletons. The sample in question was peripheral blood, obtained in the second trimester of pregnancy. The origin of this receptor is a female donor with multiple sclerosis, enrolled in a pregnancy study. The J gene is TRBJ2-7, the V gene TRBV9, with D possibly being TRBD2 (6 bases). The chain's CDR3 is CASSVGGTPSSYEQYF. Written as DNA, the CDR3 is TGTGCCAGCAGCGTAGGGGGGACTCCGAGCTCCTACGAGCAGTACTTC.